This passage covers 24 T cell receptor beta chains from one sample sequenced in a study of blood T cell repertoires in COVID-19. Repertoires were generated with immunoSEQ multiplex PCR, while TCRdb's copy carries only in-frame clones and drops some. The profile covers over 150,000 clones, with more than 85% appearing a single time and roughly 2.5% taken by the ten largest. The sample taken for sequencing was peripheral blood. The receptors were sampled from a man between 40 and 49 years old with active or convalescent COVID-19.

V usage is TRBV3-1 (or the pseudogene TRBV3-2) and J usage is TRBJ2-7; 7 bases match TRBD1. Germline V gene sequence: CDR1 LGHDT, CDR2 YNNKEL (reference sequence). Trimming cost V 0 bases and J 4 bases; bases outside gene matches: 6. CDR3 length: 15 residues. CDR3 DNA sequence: TGTGCCAGCAGCCAAGATAGCAGGGGGTCATACGAGCAGTACTTC. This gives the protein CASSQDSRGSYEQYF.

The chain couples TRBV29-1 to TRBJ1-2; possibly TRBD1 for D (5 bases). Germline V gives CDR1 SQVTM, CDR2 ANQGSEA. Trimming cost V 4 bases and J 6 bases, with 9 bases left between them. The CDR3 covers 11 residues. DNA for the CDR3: TGCAGCGTTGTTCAGGGTGATGGCTACACCTTC. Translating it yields CSVVQGDGYTF.

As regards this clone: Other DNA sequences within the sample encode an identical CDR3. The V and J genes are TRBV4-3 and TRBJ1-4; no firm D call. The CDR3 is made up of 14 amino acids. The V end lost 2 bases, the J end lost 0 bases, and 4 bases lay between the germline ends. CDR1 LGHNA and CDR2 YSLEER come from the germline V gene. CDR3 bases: TGCGCCAGCAGCCAAACGGCAACTAATGAAAAACTGTTTTTT. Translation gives CASSQTATNEKLFF.

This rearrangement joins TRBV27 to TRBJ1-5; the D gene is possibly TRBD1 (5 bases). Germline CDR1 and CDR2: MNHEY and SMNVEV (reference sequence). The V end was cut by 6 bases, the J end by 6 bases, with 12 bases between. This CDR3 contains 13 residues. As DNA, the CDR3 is TGTGCCAGCAGCTCGGGGGGAGGTCAGCCCCAGCATTTT. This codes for CASSSGGGQPQHF.

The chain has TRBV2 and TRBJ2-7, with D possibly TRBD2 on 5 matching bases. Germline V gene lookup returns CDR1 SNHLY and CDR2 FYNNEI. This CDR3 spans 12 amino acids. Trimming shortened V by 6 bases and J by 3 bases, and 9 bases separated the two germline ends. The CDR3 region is CASRLDDYEQYF. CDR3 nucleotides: TGTGCCAGCAGACTAGACGACTACGAGCAGTACTTC.

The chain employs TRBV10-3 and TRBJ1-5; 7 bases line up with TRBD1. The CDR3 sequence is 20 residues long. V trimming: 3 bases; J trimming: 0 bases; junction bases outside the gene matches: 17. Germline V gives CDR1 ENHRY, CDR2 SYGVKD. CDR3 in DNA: TGTGCCATCAGTGACGACTACGGGGACAGCGGATTTTATAGCAATCAGCCCCAGCATTTT. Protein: CAISDDYGDSGFYSNQPQHF.

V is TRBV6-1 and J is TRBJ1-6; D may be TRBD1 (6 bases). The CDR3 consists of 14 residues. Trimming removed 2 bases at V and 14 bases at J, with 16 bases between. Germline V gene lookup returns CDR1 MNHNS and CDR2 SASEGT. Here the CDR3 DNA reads TGTGCCAGCAGTGAAATCTCGGGGGGCGCGGCCCTCCACTTT. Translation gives CASSEISGGAALHF.

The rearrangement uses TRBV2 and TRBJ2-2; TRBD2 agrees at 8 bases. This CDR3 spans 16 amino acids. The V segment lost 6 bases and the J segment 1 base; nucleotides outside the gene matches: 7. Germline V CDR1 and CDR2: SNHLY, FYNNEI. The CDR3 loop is CASRDSGVLNTGELFF. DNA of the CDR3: TGTGCCAGCAGGGATAGCGGGGTCCTGAACACCGGGGAGCTGTTTTTT.

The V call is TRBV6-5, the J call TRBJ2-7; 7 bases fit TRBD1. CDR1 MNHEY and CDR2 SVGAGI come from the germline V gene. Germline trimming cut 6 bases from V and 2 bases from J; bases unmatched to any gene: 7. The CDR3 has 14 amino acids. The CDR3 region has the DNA TGTGCCAGCAGACCTGACAGGGCCACCTACGAGCAGTACTTC. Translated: CASRPDRATYEQYF.

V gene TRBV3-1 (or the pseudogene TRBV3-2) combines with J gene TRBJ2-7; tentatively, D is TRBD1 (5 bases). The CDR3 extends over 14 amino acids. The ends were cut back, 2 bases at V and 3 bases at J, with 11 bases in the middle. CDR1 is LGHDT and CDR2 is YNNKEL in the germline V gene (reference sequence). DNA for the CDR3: TGTGCCAGCAGCCAATTGTCAGGGATCTACGAGCAGTACTTC. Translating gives CASSQLSGIYEQYF.

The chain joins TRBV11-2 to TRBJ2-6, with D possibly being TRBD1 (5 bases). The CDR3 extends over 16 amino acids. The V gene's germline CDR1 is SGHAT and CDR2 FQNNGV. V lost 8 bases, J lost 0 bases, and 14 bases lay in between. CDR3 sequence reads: CASHRTVASGANVLTF. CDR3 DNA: TGTGCCAGCCACAGGACCGTCGCCTCTGGGGCCAACGTCCTGACTTTC.

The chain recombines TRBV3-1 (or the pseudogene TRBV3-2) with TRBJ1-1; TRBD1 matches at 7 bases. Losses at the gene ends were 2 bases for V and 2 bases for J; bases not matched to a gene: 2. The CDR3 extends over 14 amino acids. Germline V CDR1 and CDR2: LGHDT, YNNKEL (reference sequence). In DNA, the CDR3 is TGTGCCAGCAGCCAATTAGGGGGCAACACTGAAGCTTTCTTT. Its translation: CASSQLGGNTEAFF.

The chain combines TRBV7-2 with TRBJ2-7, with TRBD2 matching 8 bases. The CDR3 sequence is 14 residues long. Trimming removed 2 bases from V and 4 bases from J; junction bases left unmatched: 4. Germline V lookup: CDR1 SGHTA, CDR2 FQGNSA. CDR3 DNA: TGTGCCAGCAGCTTATCGGGGGGGAGTTACGAGCAGTACTTC. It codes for CASSLSGGSYEQYF.

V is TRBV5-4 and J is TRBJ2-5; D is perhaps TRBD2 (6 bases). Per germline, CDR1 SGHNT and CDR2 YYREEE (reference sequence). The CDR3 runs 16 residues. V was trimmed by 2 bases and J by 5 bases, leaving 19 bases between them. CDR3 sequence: CASSFSRSGGGETQYF. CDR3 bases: TGTGCCAGCAGCTTTAGTCGGTCTGGAGGAGGGGAGACCCAGTACTTC.

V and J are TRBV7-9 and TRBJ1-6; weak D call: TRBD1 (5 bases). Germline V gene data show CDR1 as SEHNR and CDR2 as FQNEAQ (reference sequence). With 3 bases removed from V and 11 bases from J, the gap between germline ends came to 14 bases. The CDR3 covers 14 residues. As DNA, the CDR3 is TGTGCCAGCAGCTTGGGGGGGGGAGTAACACCCCTCCACTTT. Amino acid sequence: CASSLGGGVTPLHF.

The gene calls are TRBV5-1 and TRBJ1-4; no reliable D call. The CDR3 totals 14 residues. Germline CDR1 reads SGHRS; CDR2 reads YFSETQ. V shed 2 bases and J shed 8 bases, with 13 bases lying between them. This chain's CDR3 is CASSFQAGEEKLFF. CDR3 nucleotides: TGCGCCAGCAGCTTCCAGGCCGGGGAAGAAAAACTGTTTTTT.

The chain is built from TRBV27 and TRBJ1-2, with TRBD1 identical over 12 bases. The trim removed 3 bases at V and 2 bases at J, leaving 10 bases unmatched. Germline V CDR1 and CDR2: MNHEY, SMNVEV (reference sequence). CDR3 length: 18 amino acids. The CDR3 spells CASSFNDPGTGGNYGYTF. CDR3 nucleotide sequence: TGTGCCAGCAGTTTTAACGATCCCGGGACAGGGGGCAACTATGGCTACACCTTC.

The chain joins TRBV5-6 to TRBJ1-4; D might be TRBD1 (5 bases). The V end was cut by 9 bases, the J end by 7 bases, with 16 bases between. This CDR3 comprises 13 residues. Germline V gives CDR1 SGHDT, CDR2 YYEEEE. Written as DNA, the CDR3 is TGTGCCACCAACAGGAGGGGCTCTGAAAAACTGTTTTTT. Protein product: CATNRRGSEKLFF.

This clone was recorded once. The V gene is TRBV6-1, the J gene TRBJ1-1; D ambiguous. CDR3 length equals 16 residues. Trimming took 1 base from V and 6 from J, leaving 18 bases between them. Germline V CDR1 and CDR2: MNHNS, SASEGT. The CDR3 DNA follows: TGTGCCAGCAGTGAAGATCGCGGAGGGAGGAGGTCTGAAGCTTTCTTT. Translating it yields CASSEDRGGRRSEAFF.

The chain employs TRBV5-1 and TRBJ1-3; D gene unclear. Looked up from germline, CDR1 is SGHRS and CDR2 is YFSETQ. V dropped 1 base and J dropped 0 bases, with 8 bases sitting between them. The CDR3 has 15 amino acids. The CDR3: CASSLSGDSGNTIYF. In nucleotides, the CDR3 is TGCGCCAGCAGCTTGTCCGGGGACTCTGGAAACACCATATATTTT.

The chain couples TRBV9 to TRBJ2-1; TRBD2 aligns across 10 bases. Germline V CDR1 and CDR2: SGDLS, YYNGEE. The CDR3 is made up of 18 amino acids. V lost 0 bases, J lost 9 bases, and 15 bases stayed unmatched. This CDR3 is CASSVAEIAGGPRVEQFF. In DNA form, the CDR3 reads TGTGCCAGCAGCGTAGCTGAAATAGCGGGGGGACCTCGGGTTGAGCAGTTCTTC. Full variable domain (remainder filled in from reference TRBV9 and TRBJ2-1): DSGVTQTPKHLITATGQRVTLRCSPRSGDLSVYWYQQSLDQGLQFLIQYYNGEERAKGNILERFSAQQFPDLHSELNLSSLELGDSALYFCASSVAEIAGGPRVEQFFGPGTRLTVL.

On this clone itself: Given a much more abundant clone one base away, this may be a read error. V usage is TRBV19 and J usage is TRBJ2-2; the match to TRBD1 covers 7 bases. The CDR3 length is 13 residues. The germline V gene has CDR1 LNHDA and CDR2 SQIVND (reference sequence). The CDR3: CGSGQTNTGELFF. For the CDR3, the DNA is TGTGGGTCGGGACAGACGAACACCGGGGAGCTGTTTTTT.

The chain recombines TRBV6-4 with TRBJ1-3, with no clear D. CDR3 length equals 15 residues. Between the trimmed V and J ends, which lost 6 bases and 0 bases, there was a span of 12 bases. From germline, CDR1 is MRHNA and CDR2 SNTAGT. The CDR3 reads CASRGGGFSGNTIYF. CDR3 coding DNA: TGTGCCAGCAGGGGAGGAGGGTTCTCTGGAAACACCATATATTTT.

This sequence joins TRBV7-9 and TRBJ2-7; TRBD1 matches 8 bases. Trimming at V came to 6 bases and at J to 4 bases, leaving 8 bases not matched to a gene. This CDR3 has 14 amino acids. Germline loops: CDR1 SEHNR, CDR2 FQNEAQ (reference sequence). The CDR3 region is CASSFDRGSYEQYF. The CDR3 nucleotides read TGTGCCAGCAGTTTCGACAGGGGTTCGTACGAGCAGTACTTC.